The entry below describes one T cell receptor (beta chain). J was trimmed by 2 bases and V by 6 bases; bases with no gene match: 8. Germline CDR1 and CDR2: SGHNT and YYREEE (reference sequence). The length of the CDR3 is 15 residues. Sequenced material consisted of expressed TCRB transcripts (all of the isolated RNA was reverse transcribed). Only in-frame clones appear in the TCRdb table, and some are missing; sequencing was by immunoSEQ multiplex PCR. The profile covers about 620,000 clones, with around 15% appearing a single time and about 0.086% taken by the ten largest. The data were obtained in a study of beta chain features in type 1 diabetes.

The rearrangement uses TRBV5-4 and TRBJ1-5; 7 bases are a match to TRBD1. Sequencing was carried out using naive CD4+ T cells from blood. This receptor was identified in a man between 18 and 29 years old in good health. CDR3 protein: CASILGGTGNQPQHF. CDR3 bases: TGTGCCAGCATCCTCGGGGGGACAGGCAATCAGCCCCAGCATTTT.